The 10 T cell receptor beta chains in this list originate from one sample, sequenced in a study of T cells in Graves' hyperthyroidism and ophthalmopathy. Regions amplified from RNA transcripts were the TCR beta CDR3 regions. A first-round RT-PCR of the TCR CDR3 used the HTBI primer set. Each CDR3 protein gets one entry after TCRdb re-called the multiplex PCR reads with MiXCR. The table shows approximately 400,000 distinct CDR3 sequences, with around 16% occurring only once. The material sequenced was blood. Source of these receptors: a young woman with Graves' hyperthyroidism.

This clonotype has a handful of counts. It is likely a read error, because the conserved phenylalanine at the end of the CDR3 is missing. J is TRBJ1-2 and V is TRBV10-3; D unresolved. Per the germline V gene, CDR1 is ENHRY and CDR2 is SYGVKD. The germline V and J ends were trimmed by 6 bases and 4 bases, with 12 bases remaining between them. This CDR3 is 13 amino acids long. Written as DNA, the CDR3 is TGTGCCATCAGGGGGAGCTGGTTCTATGGCTACACCCTC. This codes for CAIRGSWFYGYTL.

This chain uses TRBV5-5 with TRBJ2-4, with TRBD1 matching 7 bases. The J segment lost 3 bases and the V segment lost 4 bases, leaving 19 bases of the junction unmatched. The CDR3 spans 19 residues. Per the germline V gene, CDR1 is SGHKS and CDR2 is YYEKEE (reference sequence). As DNA, the CDR3 is TGTGCCAGCAGCCGCGGATCCCGACAGGGCCCGTGGGTCAAAAACATTCAGTACTTC. Translating it yields CASSRGSRQGPWVKNIQYF.

The chain combines TRBV6-1 with TRBJ2-3; TRBD2 agrees at 9 bases. The CDR3 loop spans 16 amino acids. In germline, CDR1 is MNHNS, CDR2 SASEGT. V gave up 5 bases and J gave up 1 base; unmatched junction bases: 7. The CDR3 loop reads CASSYYSSGGTDTQYF. The CDR3 region has the DNA TGTGCCAGCAGTTATTACTCTAGCGGGGGCACAGATACGCAGTATTTT.

This clonotype was observed a few times. CDR3 protein: CASSQDPTGSFSTDTQYF. The DNA for the CDR3 is TGCGCCAGCAGCCAAGACCCGACAGGCTCATTTAGCACAGATACGCAGTATTTT. The rearrangement uses TRBV4-3 and TRBJ2-3; D is perhaps TRBD1 (6 bases). Per the germline V gene, CDR1 is LGHNA and CDR2 is YSLEER. The V and J ends lost 0 bases and 0 bases respectively, with 16 bases between them. The CDR3 is made up of 18 amino acids.

This clonotype was found a few times. The chain links TRBV20-1 to TRBJ1-5; no clear D gene. The CDR3 runs to 13 residues. V dropped 1 base and J dropped 0 bases, with 4 bases sitting between them. The germline CDR1 and CDR2 sequences are DFQATT and SNEGSKA (reference sequence). This CDR3 reads CSARGNSNQPQHF. The CDR3 region has the DNA TGCAGTGCTAGAGGTAATAGCAATCAGCCCCAGCATTTT.

The chain carries TRBV9 and TRBJ2-1; D may be TRBD1 or TRBD2 (5 bases each). V shed 2 bases and J shed 4 bases, with 19 bases lying between them. The CDR3 contains 17 residues. Germline values: CDR1 SGDLS, CDR2 YYNGEE. For the CDR3, the DNA is TGTGCCAGCAGCGTGAATCCCGGGACGAGACCTTACAATGAGCAGTTCTTC. Translated: CASSVNPGTRPYNEQFF.

This clonotype occurred many times. The chain is built from TRBV6-1 and TRBJ2-7; TRBD1 or TRBD2 may be the D gene (5 bases each). This CDR3 comprises 15 residues. Germline CDR1 is MNHNS and CDR2 is SASEGT. V shed 7 bases and J shed 1 base, with 17 bases lying between them. The CDR3 protein is CASTIHLRGSYEQYF. For the CDR3, the DNA is TGTGCCAGCACCATCCACTTGAGGGGATCCTACGAGCAGTACTTC.

This clonotype was seen a few times. V and J are TRBV27 and TRBJ2-5; D remains unclear. The CDR3 length is 14 residues. Trimming left V 3 bases short and J 5 bases short, with 13 bases between. Germline CDR1 is MNHEY and CDR2 is SMNVEV (reference sequence). The chain's CDR3 is CASSLGTYGETQYF. The CDR3 coding sequence is TGTGCCAGCAGTTTGGGAACGTACGGGGAGACCCAGTACTTC.

This rearrangement joins TRBV5-4 to TRBJ1-1; TRBD1 is a possible D gene (6 bases). The CDR3 runs 14 residues. CDR1 is SGHNT and CDR2 is YYREEE in the germline V gene (reference sequence). Trimming took off 2 bases at V and 5 bases at J, with 13 bases between the two ends. The CDR3 region has the DNA TGTGCCAGCAGCTTAGGACAGTTGAGTACTGAAGCTTTCTTT. Amino acid sequence: CASSLGQLSTEAFF. The full variable domain, in which reference TRBV5-4 and TRBJ1-1 provide the parts outside the CDR3, is ETGVTQSPTHLIKTRGQQVTLRCSSQSGHNTVSWYQQALGQGPQFIFQYYREEENGRGNFPPRFSGLQFPNYSSELNVNALELDDSALYLCASSLGQLSTEAFFGQGTRLTVV.

The V call is TRBV3-2, the J call TRBJ2-3; the listed D gene, TRBD1, was not tested against the DNA. TRBV3-2 is a listed pseudogene. This CDR3 is built from 15 residues. The CDR3 sequence is CASGKGVRLTDTQYF. The CDR3 DNA reads as TGTGCCAGCGGGAAGGGGGTAAGACTGACAGATACGCAGTATTTT.